These 2 T cell receptor beta chains were all obtained from the same sample, sequenced in a study of T cell clonality in common variable immunodeficiency. Repertoires were generated with immunoSEQ multiplex PCR, while TCRdb's copy carries only in-frame clones and drops some. This sample has about 26,000 clones and no singletons, with 4% in the ten largest. Their recognized antigens are unknown. Points from the study as a whole: Fewer deletions and N-nucleotide insertions were reportedly seen in common variable immunodeficiency TCR beta sequences.

Sequenced input: peripheral blood mononuclear cells. Source of these receptors: a human donor with common variable immunodeficiency.

A word on this clone: The read finishes 3 residues shy of the CDR3 end, and the germline J gene is used to complete it. V usage is TRBV7-6 and J usage is TRBJ2-1; 11 positions match TRBD1. The CDR3 contains 15 residues. Germline trimming cut 4 bases from V and 6 bases from J; bases unmatched to any gene: 5. The V gene's germline CDR1 is SGHVS and CDR2 FNYEAQ. Here the CDR3 reads CASSSDRGRGNEQFF. The sequenced part of the CDR3 DNA is TGTGCCAGCAGCTCGGACAGGGGGCGCGGCAATGAG.

Ten or more counts support this clone. The DNA ends 3 residues before the CDR3 does, and the rest of the CDR3 is filled in from the germline J gene. The V call is TRBV2, the J call TRBJ1-2, with TRBD1 matching over 10 bases. Germline lookup yields CDR1 SNHLY and CDR2 FYNNEI. The CDR3 is made up of 13 amino acids. Losses at the gene ends were 4 bases for V and 6 bases for J; bases not matched to a gene: 2. The CDR3 sequence: CASSGDRGDGYTF. CDR3 DNA (partial): TGTGCCAGCAGTGGGGACAGGGGCGATGGC. Combining the CDR3 with reference TRBV2 and TRBJ1-2 gives the whole variable domain EPEVTQTPSHQVTQMGQEVILRCVPISNHLYFYWYRQILGQKVEFLVSFYNNEISEKSEIFDDQFSVERPDGSNFTLKIRSTKLEDSAMYFCASSGDRGDGYTFGSGTRLTVV.